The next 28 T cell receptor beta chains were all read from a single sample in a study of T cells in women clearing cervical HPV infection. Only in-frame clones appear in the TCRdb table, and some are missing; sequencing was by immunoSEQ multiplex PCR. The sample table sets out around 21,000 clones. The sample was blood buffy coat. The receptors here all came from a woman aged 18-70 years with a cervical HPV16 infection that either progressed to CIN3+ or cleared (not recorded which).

The sequenced part of the CDR3 DNA is TGTGCCAGCAGCCCCGGACTAGCGGGC. Its translation is CASSPGLAG. The full CDR3 is CASSPGLAGYTF. This chain connects TRBV7-9 to TRBJ1-2, with unresolved D. From the germline J gene comes the end of the CDR3, since the read stops 3 residues before it. This CDR3 is 12 amino acids long. Germline CDR1 reads SEHNR; CDR2 reads FQNEAQ (reference sequence).

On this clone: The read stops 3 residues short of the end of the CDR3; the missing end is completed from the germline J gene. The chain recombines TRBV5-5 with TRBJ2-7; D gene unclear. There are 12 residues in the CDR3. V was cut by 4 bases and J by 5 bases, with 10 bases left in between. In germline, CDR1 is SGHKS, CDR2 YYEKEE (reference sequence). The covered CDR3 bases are TGTGCCAGCAGCCGTGAGCCTCACGAG. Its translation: CASSREPHE. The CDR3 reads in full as CASSREPHEQYF.

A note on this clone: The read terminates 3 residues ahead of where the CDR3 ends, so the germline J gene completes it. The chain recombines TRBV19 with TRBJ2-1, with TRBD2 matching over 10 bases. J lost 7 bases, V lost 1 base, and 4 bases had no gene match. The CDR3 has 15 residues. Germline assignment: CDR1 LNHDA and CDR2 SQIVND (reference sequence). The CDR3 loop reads CASSIVLAGGNEQFF. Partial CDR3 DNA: TGTGCCAGTAGTATAGTGTTAGCGGGAGGTAATGAG.

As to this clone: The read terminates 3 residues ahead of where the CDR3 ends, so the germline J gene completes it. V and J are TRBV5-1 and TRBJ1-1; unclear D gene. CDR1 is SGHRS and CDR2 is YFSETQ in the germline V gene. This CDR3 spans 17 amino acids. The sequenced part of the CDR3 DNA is TGCGCCAGCAGCTTGGGACATAGCGGGTTTAGCACAGATACG. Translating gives CASSLGHSGFSTDT. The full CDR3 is CASSLGHSGFSTDTAFF.

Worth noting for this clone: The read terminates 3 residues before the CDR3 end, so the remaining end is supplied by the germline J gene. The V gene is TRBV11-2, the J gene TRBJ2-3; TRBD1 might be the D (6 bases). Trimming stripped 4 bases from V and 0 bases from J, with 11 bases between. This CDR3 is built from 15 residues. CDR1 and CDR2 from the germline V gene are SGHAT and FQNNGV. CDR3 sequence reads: CASSSDRTSTDTQYF. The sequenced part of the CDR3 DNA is TGTGCCAGCAGCTCAGACAGGACTAGCACAGATACG.

CDR3 sequence reads: CASSPIPGSTEAFF. The CDR3 DNA, read in part, is TGCGCCAGCAGCCCAATCCCAGGGAGCACTGAA. This chain uses TRBV5-1 with TRBJ1-1, with a weak D call TRBD1 (5 bases). The read ends 3 residues before the CDR3 terminus; that terminus is restored from the germline J gene. This CDR3 region has 14 residues. Trimming left V 4 bases short and J 4 bases short, with 14 bases between. The V gene's germline CDR1 is SGHRS and CDR2 YFSETQ.

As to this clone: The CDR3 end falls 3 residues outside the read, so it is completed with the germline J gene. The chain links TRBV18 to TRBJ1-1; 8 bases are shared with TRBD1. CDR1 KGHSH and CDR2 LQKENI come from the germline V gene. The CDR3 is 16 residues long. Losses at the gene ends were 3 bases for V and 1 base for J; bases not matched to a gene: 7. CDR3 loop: CASSPGTGRENTEAFF. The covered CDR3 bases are TGTGCCAGCTCACCTGGGACAGGAAGGGAGAACACTGAA.

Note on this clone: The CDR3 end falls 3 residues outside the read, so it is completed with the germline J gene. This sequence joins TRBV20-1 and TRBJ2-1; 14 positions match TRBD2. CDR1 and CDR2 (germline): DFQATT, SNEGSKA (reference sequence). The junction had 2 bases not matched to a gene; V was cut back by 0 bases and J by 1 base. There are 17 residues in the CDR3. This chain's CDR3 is CSARDRTSGRSYNEQFF. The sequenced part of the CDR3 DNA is TGCAGTGCTAGAGATCGGACTAGCGGGAGGTCCTACAATGAG.

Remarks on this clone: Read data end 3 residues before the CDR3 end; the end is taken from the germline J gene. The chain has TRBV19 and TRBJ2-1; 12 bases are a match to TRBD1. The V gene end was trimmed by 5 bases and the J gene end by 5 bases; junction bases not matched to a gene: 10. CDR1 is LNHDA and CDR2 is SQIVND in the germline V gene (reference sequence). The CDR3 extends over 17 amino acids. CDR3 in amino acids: CASSPSGTGGANNEQFF. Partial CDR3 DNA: TGTGCCAGTAGTCCATCCGGGACAGGGGGCGCGAACAATGAG.

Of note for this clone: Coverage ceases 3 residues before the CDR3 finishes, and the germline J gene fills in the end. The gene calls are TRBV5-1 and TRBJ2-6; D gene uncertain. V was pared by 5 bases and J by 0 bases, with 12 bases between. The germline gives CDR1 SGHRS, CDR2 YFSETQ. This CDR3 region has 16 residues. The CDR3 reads CASSNTASSGANVLTF. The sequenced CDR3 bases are TGCGCCAGCAGTAATACTGCTTCCTCTGGGGCCAACGTC.

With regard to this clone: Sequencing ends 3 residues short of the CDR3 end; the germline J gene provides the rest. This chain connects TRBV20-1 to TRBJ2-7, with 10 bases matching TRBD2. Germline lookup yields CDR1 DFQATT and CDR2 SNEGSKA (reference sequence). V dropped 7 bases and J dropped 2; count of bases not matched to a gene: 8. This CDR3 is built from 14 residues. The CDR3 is CSVRYLAGAYEQYF. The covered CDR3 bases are TGCAGTGTTAGGTACCTAGCGGGAGCCTACGAG.

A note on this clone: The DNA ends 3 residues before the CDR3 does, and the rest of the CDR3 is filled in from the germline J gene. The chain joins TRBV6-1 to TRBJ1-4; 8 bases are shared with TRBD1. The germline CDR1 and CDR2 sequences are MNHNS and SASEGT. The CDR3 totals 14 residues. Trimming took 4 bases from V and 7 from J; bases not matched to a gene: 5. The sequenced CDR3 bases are TGTGCCAGCAGTGCACAGGGGGGGAGTGAAAAA. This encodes CASSAQGGSEK. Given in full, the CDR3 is CASSAQGGSEKLFF.

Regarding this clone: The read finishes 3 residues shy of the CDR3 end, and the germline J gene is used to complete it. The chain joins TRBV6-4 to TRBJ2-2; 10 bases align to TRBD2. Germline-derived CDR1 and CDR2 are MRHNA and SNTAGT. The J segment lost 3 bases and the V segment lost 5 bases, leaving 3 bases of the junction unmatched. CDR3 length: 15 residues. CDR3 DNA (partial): TGTGCCAGCAGTCGGCTAGCGGGAGACACCGGGGAG. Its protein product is CASSRLAGDTGE. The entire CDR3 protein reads CASSRLAGDTGELFF.

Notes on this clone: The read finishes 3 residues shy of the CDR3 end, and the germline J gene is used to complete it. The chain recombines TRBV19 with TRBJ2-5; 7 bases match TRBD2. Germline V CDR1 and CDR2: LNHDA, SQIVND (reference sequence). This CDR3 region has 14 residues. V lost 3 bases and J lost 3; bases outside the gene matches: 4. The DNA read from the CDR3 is TGTGCCAGTAGTATGACTAGCCCGAAAGAGACC. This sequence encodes CASSMTSPKET. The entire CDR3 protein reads CASSMTSPKETQYF.

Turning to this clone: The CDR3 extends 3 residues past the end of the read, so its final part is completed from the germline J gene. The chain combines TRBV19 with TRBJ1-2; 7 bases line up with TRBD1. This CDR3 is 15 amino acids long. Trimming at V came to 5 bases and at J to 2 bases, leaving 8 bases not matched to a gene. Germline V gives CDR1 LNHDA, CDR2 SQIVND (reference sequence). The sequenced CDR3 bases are TGTGCCAGTAGTTCCGGACAGGAGGCCAACTATGGC. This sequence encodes CASSSGQEANYG. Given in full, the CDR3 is CASSSGQEANYGYTF.

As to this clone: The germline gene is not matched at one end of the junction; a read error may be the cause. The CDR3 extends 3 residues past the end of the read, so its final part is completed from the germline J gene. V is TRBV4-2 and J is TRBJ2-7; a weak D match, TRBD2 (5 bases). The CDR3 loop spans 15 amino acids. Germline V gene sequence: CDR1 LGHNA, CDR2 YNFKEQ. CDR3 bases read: TGCGCCAGCAGCCAGGAATACGGAGGCGGCTACGAG. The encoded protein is CASSQEYGGGYE. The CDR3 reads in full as CASSQEYGGGYEQYF.

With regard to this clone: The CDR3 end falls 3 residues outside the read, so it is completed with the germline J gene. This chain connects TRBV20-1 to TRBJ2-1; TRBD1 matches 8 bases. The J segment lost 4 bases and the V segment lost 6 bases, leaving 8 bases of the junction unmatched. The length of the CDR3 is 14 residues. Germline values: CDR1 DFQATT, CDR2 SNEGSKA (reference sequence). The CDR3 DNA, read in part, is TGCAGTGCCTCCGGGACAGGTTCTTACAATGAG. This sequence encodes CSASGTGSYNE. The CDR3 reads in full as CSASGTGSYNEQFF.

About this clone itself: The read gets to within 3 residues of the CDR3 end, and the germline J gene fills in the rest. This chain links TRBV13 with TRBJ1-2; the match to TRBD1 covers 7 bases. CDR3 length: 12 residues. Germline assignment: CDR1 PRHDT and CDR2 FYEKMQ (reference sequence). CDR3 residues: CASSPTGVGYTF. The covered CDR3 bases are TGTGCCAGCAGCCCAACAGGGGTCGGC.

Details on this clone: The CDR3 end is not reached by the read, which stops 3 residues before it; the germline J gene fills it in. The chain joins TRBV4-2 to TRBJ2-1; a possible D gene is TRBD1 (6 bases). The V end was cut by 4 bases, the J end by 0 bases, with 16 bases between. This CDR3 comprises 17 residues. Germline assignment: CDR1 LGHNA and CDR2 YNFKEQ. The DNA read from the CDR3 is TGTGCCAGCAGCCCCGGGACAAGCCAATTCTCCTACAATGAG. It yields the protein CASSPGTSQFSYNE. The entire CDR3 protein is CASSPGTSQFSYNEQFF.

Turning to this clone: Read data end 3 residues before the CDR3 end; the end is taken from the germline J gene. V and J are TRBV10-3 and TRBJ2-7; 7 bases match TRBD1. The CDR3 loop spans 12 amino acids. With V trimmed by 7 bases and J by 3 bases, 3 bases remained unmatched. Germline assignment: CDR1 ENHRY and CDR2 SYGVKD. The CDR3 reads CAINPGGYEQYF. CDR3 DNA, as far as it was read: TGTGCCATCAATCCAGGGGGCTACGAG.

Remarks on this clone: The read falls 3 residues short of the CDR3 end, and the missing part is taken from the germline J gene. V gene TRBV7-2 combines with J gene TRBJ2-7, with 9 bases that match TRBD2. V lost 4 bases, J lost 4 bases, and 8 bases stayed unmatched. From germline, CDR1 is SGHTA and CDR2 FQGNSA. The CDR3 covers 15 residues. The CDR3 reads CASSSRAGGQYEQYF. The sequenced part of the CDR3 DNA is TGTGCCAGCAGCTCTAGGGCGGGAGGGCAATACGAG.

Incomplete CDR3 DNA: TGTGCCAGTAGTTCCGCCTCTCGACAGAAAAATGCTGGC. Translated, it gives CASSSASRQKNAG. The whole CDR3 sequence reads CASSSASRQKNAGYTF. This chain links TRBV19 with TRBJ1-2, with D possibly TRBD1 on 5 matching bases. The sequence runs out 3 residues before the end of the CDR3; the remainder is reconstructed from the germline J gene. The CDR3 consists of 16 residues. Germline lookup yields CDR1 LNHDA and CDR2 SQIVND (reference sequence). V was clipped by 5 bases and J by 7 bases, with 23 bases between them.

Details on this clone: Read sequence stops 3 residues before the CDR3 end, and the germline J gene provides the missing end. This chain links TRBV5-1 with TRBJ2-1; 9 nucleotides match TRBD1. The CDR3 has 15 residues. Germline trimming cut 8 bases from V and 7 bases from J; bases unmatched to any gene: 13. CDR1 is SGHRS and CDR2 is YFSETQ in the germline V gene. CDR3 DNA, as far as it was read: TGCGCCAGTTTTACCGGGACAGGGTATATGAATGAG. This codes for CASFTGTGYMNE. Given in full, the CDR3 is CASFTGTGYMNEQFF.

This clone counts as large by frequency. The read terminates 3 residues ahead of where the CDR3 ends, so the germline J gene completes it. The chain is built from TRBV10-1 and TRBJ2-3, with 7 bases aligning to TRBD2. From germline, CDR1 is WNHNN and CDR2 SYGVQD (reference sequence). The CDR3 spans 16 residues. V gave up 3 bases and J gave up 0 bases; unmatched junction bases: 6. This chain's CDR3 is CASSDQSSGSTDTQYF. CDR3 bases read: TGCGCCAGCAGTGACCAATCTAGCGGCAGCACAGATACG.

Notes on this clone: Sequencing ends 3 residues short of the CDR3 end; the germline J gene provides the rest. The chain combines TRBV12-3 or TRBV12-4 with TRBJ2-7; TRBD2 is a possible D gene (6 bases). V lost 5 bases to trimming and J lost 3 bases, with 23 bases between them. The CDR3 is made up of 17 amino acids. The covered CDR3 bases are TGTGCCAGCAGTAACCAGAACGGGGGAGCGCTTGGCTACGAG. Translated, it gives CASSNQNGGALGYE. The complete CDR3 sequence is CASSNQNGGALGYEQYF.

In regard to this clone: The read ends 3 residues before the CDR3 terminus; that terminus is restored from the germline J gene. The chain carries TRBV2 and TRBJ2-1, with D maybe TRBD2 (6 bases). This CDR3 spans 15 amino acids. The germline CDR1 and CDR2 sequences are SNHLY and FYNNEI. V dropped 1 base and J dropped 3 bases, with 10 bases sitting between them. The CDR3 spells CASSEVGGVYNEQFF. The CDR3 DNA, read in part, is TGTGCCAGCAGTGAAGTTGGCGGGGTCTACAATGAG.

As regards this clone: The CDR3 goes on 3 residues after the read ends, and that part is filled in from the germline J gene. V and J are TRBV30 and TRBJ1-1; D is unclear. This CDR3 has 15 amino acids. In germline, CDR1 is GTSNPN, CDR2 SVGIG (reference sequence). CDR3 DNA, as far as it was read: TGTGCCTGGAGTGTACCTAGCGGGGTTTCCTACGAG. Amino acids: CAWSVPSGVSYE. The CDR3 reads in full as CAWSVPSGVSYEAFF.

The CDR3 spells CASRGQSQETQYF. CDR3 DNA (partial): TGCGCCAGCAGAGGACAGAGCCAAGAGACC. V usage is TRBV5-1 and J usage is TRBJ2-5; D might be TRBD1 (6 bases). Read data end 3 residues before the CDR3 end; the end is taken from the germline J gene. In germline, CDR1 is SGHRS, CDR2 YFSETQ. With 5 bases removed from V and 1 base from J, the gap between germline ends came to 9 bases. The CDR3 runs 13 residues.